The T cell receptor (beta chain) under discussion was sequenced for a study of shared clonotypes between healthy human individuals. The CDR3 consists of 15 residues. After removal of 3 bases from V and 6 bases from J, the junction contained 11 bases not matched to a gene. The V gene's germline CDR1 is SGHDT and CDR2 YYEEEE. The protocol was immunoSEQ multiplex PCR, while the TCRdb copy is restricted to in-frame clones and leaves out a portion. The sample lists roughly 2,000,000 clones, approximately 94% occurring once. Naive CD8 populations comprised CD45RO-negative cells positively selected for CCR7, excluding terminally differentiated effector memory CD45RA+ cells.

The chain employs TRBV5-6 and TRBJ1-2; 7 bases are a match to TRBD1. The sample consisted of naive CD8+ T cells sorted from blood. This sequence was found in a man between 18 and 29 years old in good health. The CDR3 sequence is CASSSRGRGFNGYTF. For the CDR3, the DNA is TGTGCCAGCAGCTCCCGGGGCAGGGGGTTTAATGGCTACACCTTC.